This record concerns one TCR beta chain sequence. Its antigen is undetermined. This record comes from a study of OX40 agonist ivuxolimab in advanced cancers. As for the study in general: Patients were treated with ivuxolimab, an agonistic anti-OX40 (CD134) antibody. Patients enrolled in dose escalation were diagnosed with hepatocellular carcinoma, melanoma, renal cell or head and neck cancer. The study's findings and limits: Among the lowest levels of clonal expansion were found in partial responders at 0.1-3.0 mg/kg.

Measured with immunoSEQ multiplex PCR; TCRdb has only the in-frame clones, and not every one. The sample lists approximately 6,900 clones, around 80% occurring once. Trimming took off 5 bases at V and 3 bases at J, with 14 bases between the two ends. The CDR3 consists of 14 residues. Germline assignment: CDR1 MNHNS and CDR2 SASEGT. Specimen: CD4+ or CD8+ T cells sorted from blood, collected in a trial of the OX40 agonist ivuxolimab. This TCR came from an adult with an advanced solid tumor such as melanoma, head and neck, liver or kidney cancer. The chain combines TRBV6-1 with TRBJ2-7; D possibly corresponds to TRBD2 (7 bases). The CDR3 bases are TGTGCCAGCAGTCCCCCCGGGGGGCTCTACGAGCAGTACTTC. Its translation is CASSPPGGLYEQYF.